This T cell receptor (beta chain) was sequenced for a study of T cell changes during pregnancy in multiple sclerosis (dated by TCRdb to between 2017 and 2020). In the study overall: Changes in the T cell repertoire over the course of pregnancy were examined in this study in women with multiple sclerosis.

About this clone itself: What antigen it recognizes has not been identified. Base qualities are not recorded, but no much larger clone differs from it by a single base.

The receptor library was made with the immunoSEQ multiplex PCR assay. TCRdb holds this immuneACCESS table with in-frame rearrangements only. Some clones are missing; in checked studies, unresolved V genes explain under half, and the rest has no known cause. The sample records around 95,000 clones, about 90% of which are singletons. The top ten hold about 1.9% of the sample. Inclusive of the bounding cysteine and phenylalanine, the CDR3 is 13 residues long. Solely the CDR3 DNA is kept, with 39 bases framed from the first base. V has 7 bases trimmed and J has 5 bases trimmed; junction bases matching no gene number 7. According to the germline V gene (reference sequence), CDR1 reads LNHDA and CDR2 reads SQIVND.

The V gene is TRBV19 and the J gene is TRBJ1-1; 7 junctional bases match TRBD1. The specimen was peripheral blood, collected after pregnancy. The sequence came from a female donor with multiple sclerosis, enrolled in a pregnancy study. Here the CDR3 is given as CASIPTGYTEAFF. The bases are TGTGCCAGTATCCCGACAGGGTATACTGAAGCTTTCTTT.